This T cell receptor (beta chain) is from a study of blood T cell repertoires in COVID-19 (dated by TCRdb to 2018 to 2020). Notes on the research overall: Samples covering the acute and convalescent phases of COVID-19 were provided by collaborators in the United States, Italy and Spain. The sample metadata nearly always contained a de-identified subject ID, COVID-19 status, age in years and sex. The samples were drawn from two sources: the first 160 participants of the ongoing ImmuneRACE study, and over 1,000 subjects contributed by 6 global collaborators. A freely available public database, intended as a resource for researchers studying the immune response to SARS-CoV-2, is where the repertoires were released. Where HLA class I and class II types were available, the types were taken from metadata supplied by the sample provider, not from assay-based typing. The prospective study material was composed of cDNA or gDNA derived from T cells, B-cell-depleted T cells, or PBMCs. Deeply sampled blood TCRbeta repertoires from subjects exposed to, actively infected with, or recovered from COVID-19 were included in the dataset.

CDR1 is given as GTSNPN and CDR2 as SVGIG, both from the germline V gene (reference sequence). There are 13 amino acids in the CDR3, from cysteine to phenylalanine inclusive. Only the CDR3 DNA stays, 39 bases, in frame from base 1. The V and J ends are trimmed by 2 bases and 4 bases, leaving 9 bases between them. Summary of the overall study and its limitations: How much clinical and demographic metadata was included differed by source and by participant, and the metadata was provided uncurated.

Each collaborating institution followed its own protocols to collect whole blood in K2EDTA tubes. For TCRbeta analysis, collaborator samples were shipped as frozen whole blood, as isolated PBMCs, or as DNA extracted from either sample type. For this clone: What antigen it recognizes has not been identified. Nothing much larger sits one base from this clone, and base qualities are not available.

TCRbeta CDR3 regions were amplified from genomic DNA using the immunoSEQ Assay, a bias-controlled multiplex PCR. The paper's data handling went like this. The number of nucleated cells in each sample was estimated by amplification of reference gene primers within the assay. To quantify the absolute abundance of each unique TCRbeta CDR3 rearrangement, sequence reads were collapsed and filtered. Productive Simpson clonality was computed per sample as the square root of Simpson's diversity index over productive rearrangements. Not all clones reach the TCRdb copy of this immuneACCESS table, which keeps in-frame sequences only. Checked studies attribute under half of the gap to unresolved V genes and leave the rest unexplained. That table supplies the V and J calls and clone size; D and trimming were determined from the DNA. The sample table records 150,000 to 200,000 clones; 80% to 85% of these occur just once. About a tenth of the sample goes to the ten largest clones.

The source material was peripheral blood. The origin of this receptor is a woman aged 80 or over with active or convalescent COVID-19. The chain links TRBV30 with TRBJ1-5, with an unclear D gene assignment. CDR3 sequence: CAWSFTENQPQHF. The nucleotide sequence is TGTGCCTGGAGTTTTACGGAGAATCAGCCCCAGCATTTT.